This TCR beta chain is from a study of blood T cells in healthy people across ages (dated by TCRdb to between 2014 and 2017). About the study as a whole: Template switching captured roughly one uniquely barcoded TCR beta cDNA molecule per two T cells in model experiments. Age-related changes in TCR beta repertoire diversity were measured in the study by deep sequencing normalized with unique cDNA molecular identifiers. The donors were split into four age groups: young (average around 15 years), middle-aged (nearly 40), aged (approximately 60) and long-lived (approximately 89). To avoid experimental bias, donors of different ages were randomly spread across the sequencing lanes. Two additional independent replicas of 1 million unique cDNA reads from the same blood draw were analyzed for two donors (one aged 18 to 30 and one aged 80 or older).

Receptor amplification or capture employed 5' RACE. TCRdb names Illumina HiSeq 2500 as the instrument used. A second PCR of about 6 to 12 cycles was performed with a sample-barcoded 5' primer and a J-beta primer mix. A template-switch 5' adaptor carrying 12 random nucleotides introduced a unique molecular identifier onto each TCR beta cDNA molecule. Each sample yielded at least 3 million CDR3-containing paired-end reads. First-strand cDNA was synthesized from all RNA with the Mint cDNA synthesis kit, primed by a TRBC-specific oligonucleotide. All cDNA was treated with uracil-DNA glycosylase and then went through a first 18-cycle PCR with the universal primers M1SS and BC2_uni_R. The authors' analysis ran thus. For normalization, 1 million high-quality reads, each with a distinct molecular identifier, were randomly selected from each sample. Instead of being binned into consensus sequences, reads with shared molecular identifiers were discarded. MiTCR, with a Q25 quality threshold and the strictest error-elimination algorithm, was used for CDR3 identification, clonotype clustering and error correction. Lower-bound total TCR beta diversity was estimated with a nonparametric unseen species model using Euler transformation. TCRdb took the public reads, trimmed them with fastp at Q25, ran MiXCR for clone calling and kept in-frame beta chains. Each entry is one CDR3 protein sequence, shown with its most common DNA and genes. TCRdb, not the authors, supplied the V and J calls. A total of about 1.8 million distinct CDR3 sequences appear in this sample, around half of them only once. Clones ranked in the top ten supply over 2% of the sample.

What the research found in general, with its limitations: Observed TCR beta diversity correlated strongly with the percentage of naive T cells measured by flow cytometry. Compared with the aged group, the long-lived group had more naive CD4+ T cells, fewer expanded clones and increased TCR diversity, suggesting age selection. Total diversity estimates from one million sequenced T cells were considered lower bounds and underestimates. As age increased, observed TCR beta diversity per million T cells dropped in a roughly linear way, and a significant reduction was already evident by age roughly 36. Because the CMV infection status of the donors was unknown, age-related changes in expanded clonotypes may potentially have been confounded. Conclusive comparison of naive and antigen-experienced compartments was prevented by the profiling of bulk unsorted PBMCs.

The approximately 39 donors, aged about 6 to 90 years, were systemically healthy Caucasian individuals from Russia. Each donor gave ten milliliters of peripheral blood, collected into EDTA-treated Vacutainer tubes. PBMCs were isolated by Ficoll-Paque density-gradient centrifugation, with at least 7 million obtained per sample. Total RNA, at least 6 micrograms per sample, was extracted from PBMCs with Trizol reagent. The percentages of naive CD45RAhigh/CD27high T cells were determined by flow cytometry on a PBMC aliquot from every donor. The CDR3 spans 16 residues, from the cysteine through the phenylalanine. The sequence is cut down to CDR3 DNA, 48 bases in frame from base 1. V is trimmed back by 5 bases and J by 4 bases, and the junction contains 7 bases that no gene match accounts for. As for this clonotype: Its antigen is currently not known. Base qualities are missing; no much larger clone stands one base away.

The TCR comes from a woman between 35 and 50 years old in good health. Sequencing used blood. The sequence is built from TRBV12-3 or TRBV12-4 and TRBJ2-3; 12 bases in the junction line up with TRBD2. Read as DNA, the sequence is TGTGCCAGCAGTACTTCTAGCGGGGGGGCACCAGATACGCAGTATTTT. This codes for CASSTSSGGAPDTQYF.